Each of the 25 T cell receptor beta chains below was sequenced from the same sample in a study of tumor and adjacent non-tumor tissue in lung cancer. The template was RNA from unsorted bulk tissue. Three rounds of nested PCR, following a modified ARM-PCR protocol, produced the TCRbeta library. Each CDR3 protein is one row after TCRdb ran MiXCR on the multiplex PCR reads. This sample carries 100,000 to 150,000 distinct CDR3 sequences, 60% to 70% of them seen once, and the ten largest clones take about 13%. Specimen: lung tumor tissue. The receptors derive from a man aged 30-40 years with non-small cell lung cancer.

On this clonotype itself: One end of the junction does not line up with germline, which may come from a read error. The CDR3 loop reads CASSYTTSGIPYEQCF. The DNA for the CDR3 is TGTGCCAGCAGTTACACGACTAGCGGGATCCCCTACGAGCAGTGCTTC. The chain is built from TRBV6-5 and TRBJ2-7; 11 nucleotides match TRBD2. Germline assignment: CDR1 MNHEY and CDR2 SVGAGI. The CDR3 contains 16 residues.

Notes on this clonotype: This clone may be a read error of a much larger clone one base away. The gene calls are TRBV6-2 or TRBV6-3 and TRBJ2-7; maybe TRBD1 (5 bases). V dropped 10 bases and J dropped 4 bases, with 23 bases sitting between them. CDR1 is MNHEY and CDR2 is SVGEGT in the germline V gene. The CDR3 sequence is 15 residues long. The CDR3 coding sequence is TGTGCCACCAGGGCGGTGGAGTTCTATACGTACGAGCAGTACTTC. The encoded protein is CATRAVEFYTYEQYF.

To note about this clonotype: Being one base from a much bigger clone, this may be a read error. The chain employs TRBV30 and TRBJ1-5, with 9 nucleotides matching TRBD1. The CDR3 has 12 amino acids. Germline V gene lookup returns CDR1 GTSNPN and CDR2 SVGIG (reference sequence). The CDR3 reads CAWSTGGQPLHF. CDR3 sequence (DNA): TGTGCCTGGAGTACAGGGGGCCAGCCCCTGCATTTT.

This clonotype was seen ten or more times. The chain is built from TRBV20-1 and TRBJ2-3, with 8 bases fitting TRBD2. V lost 1 base and J lost 0; bases outside the gene matches: 6. The CDR3 is 16 amino acids. The germline V gene encodes CDR1 DFQATT and CDR2 SNEGSKA (reference sequence). CDR3 nucleotides: TGCAGTGCTAGAGGACCCGGGACTAGTAGCACAGATACGCAGTATTTT. Its protein product is CSARGPGTSSTDTQYF.

This clonotype was counted a single time. At one boundary the junction diverges from the germline segment, which might be a read error. The genes are TRBV29-1 and TRBJ1-1, with no clear D. Germline-derived CDR1 and CDR2 are SQVTM and ANQGSEA. The length of the CDR3 is 12 residues. CDR3 residues: CSVGIGNIEAFF. DNA of the CDR3: TGCAGCGTAGGGATAGGGAACATTGAAGCTTTCTTT.

This clonotype has ten or more counts. The chain couples TRBV20-1 to TRBJ1-2, with D perhaps matching TRBD1 (5 bases). CDR1 and CDR2 from the germline V gene are DFQATT and SNEGSKA (reference sequence). CDR3 length: 13 residues. Trimming shortened V by 3 bases and J by 3 bases, and 11 bases separated the two germline ends. CDR3 sequence (DNA): TGCAGTGCTAGGGGAGGGGCCTACTATGGCTACACCTTC. Translation: CSARGGAYYGYTF.

A remark on this clonotype: No conserved phenylalanine or tryptophan ends this CDR3, so it is likely a read error. The chain has TRBV6-1 and TRBJ2-3, with D maybe TRBD1 (6 bases). Germline V lookup: CDR1 MNHNS, CDR2 SASEGT. The CDR3 has 15 residues. For the CDR3, the DNA is TGTGCCAGCAGTGAGCTGACAGGAGACACAGATACACAGTATGTT. It specifies CASSELTGDTDTQYV.

As concerns this clonotype: Since the CDR3 does not end with the conserved phenylalanine or tryptophan, this likely comes from a read error. This chain connects TRBV4-3 to TRBJ2-2; no definite D call. The CDR3 sequence is 17 residues long. Germline CDR1 is LGHNA and CDR2 is YSLEER. CDR3 sequence: CASIQDARTWNTGELFS. DNA of the CDR3: TGCGCCAGCATCCAAGACGCCCGAACTTGGAACACCGGGGAGCTGTTTTCA.

The CDR3 here is CSARPGVNEKLFF. The CDR3 nucleotides read TGCAGTGCTAGACCAGGAGTAAATGAAAAACTGTTTTTT. This chain uses TRBV20-1 with TRBJ1-4; D unresolved. Trimming took off 2 bases at V and 5 bases at J, with 9 bases between the two ends. The CDR3 covers 13 residues. The germline V gene has CDR1 DFQATT and CDR2 SNEGSKA (reference sequence).

Notes on this clonotype: One junction end disagrees with the germline gene, perhaps due to a read error. The chain couples TRBV12-3 or TRBV12-4 to TRBJ2-3; D may be TRBD1 (5 bases). CDR3 length: 13 amino acids. The CDR3 region has the DNA TGTGCCAGCAGTTTGACCTTCACAGGTACGCAGTATTTT. Translating gives CASSLTFTGTQYF.

Details on this clonotype: A much more abundant neighbour one base away suggests this may be a read error. Given the absence of the conserved phenylalanine or tryptophan at the CDR3 end, a read error is likely. The J gene is TRBJ1-1, the V gene TRBV29-1; D call uncertain. Germline CDR1 reads SQVTM; CDR2 reads ANQGSEA. The CDR3 spans 11 residues. The V gene lost 5 bases and the J gene lost 3 bases, with 7 bases spanning the gap. CDR3 bases: TGCAGCGTTTGGAGGGACACTGAAGCTTTCATT. As protein: CSVWRDTEAFI.

A note on this clonotype: At one end the junction does not follow the germline gene, possibly because of a read error. The chain joins TRBV20-1 to TRBJ2-7, with D maybe TRBD2 (6 bases). This CDR3 contains 16 residues. Germline CDR1 and CDR2: DFQATT and SNEGSKA (reference sequence). In DNA, the CDR3 is TGCAGTGATAGAGATCTCGGGACGGGAGACGCCTACGATCAGTACTTC. Its protein product is CSDRDLGTGDAYDQYF.

There are many counts of this clonotype. The gene calls are TRBV5-4 and TRBJ2-1; D gene unclear. The CDR3 contains 15 residues. Per germline, CDR1 SGHNT and CDR2 YYREEE (reference sequence). Trimming took 5 bases from V and 5 from J, leaving 17 bases between them. The CDR3 loop is CASSRSIVDDNEQFF. The CDR3 bases are TGTGCCAGCAGTCGTAGTATAGTTGATGACAATGAGCAGTTCTTC.

This clonotype was counted once. At one boundary the junction diverges from the germline segment, which might be a read error. This chain joins TRBV20-1 and TRBJ2-7; D might be TRBD1 (5 bases). The CDR3 sequence is 11 residues long. Germline V gives CDR1 DFQATT, CDR2 SNEGSKA (reference sequence). CDR3 sequence: CNHRKGYEQYF. CDR3 DNA sequence: TGCAATCACAGGAAGGGGTACGAGCAATACTTC.

Note on this clonotype: This may stem from a read error, because a much larger clone lies one nucleotide away. The chain carries TRBV6-1 and TRBJ2-5, with D perhaps matching TRBD1 (5 bases). In germline, CDR1 is MNHNS, CDR2 SASEGT. The CDR3 is made up of 12 amino acids. CDR3 coding DNA: TGTGCCAGCAGGACAGACCAAGAGACCCGGTACTTC. Residues: CASRTDQETRYF.

Turning to this clonotype: The junction shows a germline mismatch at one end, possibly a read error. The rearrangement links TRBV11-2 to TRBJ2-7, with 8 bases lining up with TRBD2. Germline CDR1 is SGHAT and CDR2 is FQNNGV. CDR3 size: 14 residues. CDR3 nucleotides: TGTTCCAGCAACTCCGGCGGGAGGCTCAACGAGCAGTACTTC. Protein product: CSSNSGGRLNEQYF.

Of note for this clonotype: A read error may produce the germline difference seen at one junction end. This chain links TRBV11-2 with TRBJ2-2, with 8 bases aligning to TRBD1. This CDR3 spans 16 amino acids. Germline values: CDR1 SGHAT, CDR2 FQNNGV. The CDR3 reads CTSSPGTGLNIGELFF. The CDR3 nucleotides are TGTACCAGCAGCCCCGGGACAGGACTAAACATCGGGGAACTGTTTTTT.

Regarding this clonotype: A much more abundant neighbour one base away suggests this may be a read error. The chain combines TRBV20-1 with TRBJ1-1, with D possibly matching TRBD1 (6 bases). Germline-derived CDR1 and CDR2 are DFQATT and SNEGSKA (reference sequence). V lost 6 bases and J lost 6, with 14 bases in between. The CDR3 has 12 residues. CDR3 coding DNA: TGCAGTGCAAGACAGGTGTTCGCTGAAGCTTTCTTT. Encoded protein: CSARQVFAEAFF.

About this clonotype itself: An end of the junction does not agree with germline; a read error may underlie this. The chain is built from TRBV10-1 and TRBJ2-2; 7 nucleotides agree with TRBD2. Germline CDR1 is WNHNN and CDR2 is SYGVQD (reference sequence). This CDR3 spans 15 amino acids. The CDR3 reads CASSEISGRSGELFF. Written as DNA, the CDR3 is TGCGCCAGCAGTGAGATTAGCGGGCGTTCCGGGGAGTTGTTTTTT.

This chain connects TRBV30 to TRBJ2-1; no firm D call. Germline-derived CDR1 and CDR2 are GTSNPN and SVGIG (reference sequence). V lost 1 base, J lost 5 bases, and 6 bases lay in between. CDR3 length: 12 amino acids. CDR3 sequence: CAWSARDNEQFF. DNA for the CDR3: TGTGCCTGGAGTGCTCGGGACAATGAGCAGTTCTTC. The full variable domain, its missing parts supplied by reference TRBV30 and TRBJ2-1, is SQTIHQWPATLVQPVGSPLSLECTVEGTSNPNLYWYRQAAGRGLQLLFYSVGIGQISSEVPQNLSASRPQDRQFILSSKKLLLSDSGFYLCAWSARDNEQFFGPGTRLTVL.

At least ten counts were recorded for this clonotype. The rearrangement links TRBV20-1 to TRBJ2-3; 10 bases are a match to TRBD1. The J segment lost 1 base and the V segment lost 6 bases, leaving 7 bases of the junction unmatched. The CDR3 runs to 15 residues. Germline CDR1 and CDR2: DFQATT and SNEGSKA (reference sequence). The CDR3 DNA sequence: TGCAGTGCCCTGGACGGGACAGGGGGCACAGATACGCAGTATTTT. Protein: CSALDGTGGTDTQYF.

Details on this clonotype: This may be a read error: a much more frequent sequence differs by one nucleotide. V usage is TRBV10-2 and J usage is TRBJ1-6; 9 bases are shared with TRBD1. The CDR3 runs to 14 residues. V lost 2 bases and J lost 10; bases outside the gene matches: 3. Germline assignment: CDR1 WSHSY and CDR2 SAAADI. In nucleotides, the CDR3 is TGCGCCAGCAGTGAGAGGGACAGGGAATCACCCCTCCACTTT. Its translation is CASSERDRESPLHF.

This clonotype appeared once. The rearrangement joins TRBV11-2 to TRBJ2-7; D assignment may be TRBD1 or TRBD2 (6 bases each). Germline V gene sequence: CDR1 SGHAT, CDR2 FQNNGV. The V gene lost 6 bases and the J gene lost 0 bases, with 12 bases spanning the gap. This CDR3 region has 14 residues. Here the CDR3 reads CASRRGASSYEQYV. The CDR3, as DNA: TGTGCCAGCAGAAGGGGGGCGAGCTCCTACGAGCAGTACGTC.

The chain carries TRBV20-1 and TRBJ2-1; unclear D gene. V was clipped by 0 bases and J by 15 bases, with 24 bases between them. The CDR3 has 15 residues. The germline V gene encodes CDR1 DFQATT and CDR2 SNEGSKA (reference sequence). CDR3 coding DNA: TGCAGTGCTAGAGACCATCAGGTCTCCTACAATGTGCTGTTCTTC. Translating gives CSARDHQVSYNVLFF.

The count of this clonotype is one. One end of the junction does not line up with germline, which may come from a read error. This chain uses TRBV11-2 with TRBJ1-6; TRBD1 is a possible D gene (5 bases). CDR1 and CDR2 from the germline V gene are SGHAT and FQNNGV. The CDR3 extends over 15 amino acids. Written as DNA, the CDR3 is TGTGTCAGCAGCTTAGAGGGCGACAGCTATTTATCCCTCCACTTT. Protein sequence: CVSSLEGDSYLSLHF.